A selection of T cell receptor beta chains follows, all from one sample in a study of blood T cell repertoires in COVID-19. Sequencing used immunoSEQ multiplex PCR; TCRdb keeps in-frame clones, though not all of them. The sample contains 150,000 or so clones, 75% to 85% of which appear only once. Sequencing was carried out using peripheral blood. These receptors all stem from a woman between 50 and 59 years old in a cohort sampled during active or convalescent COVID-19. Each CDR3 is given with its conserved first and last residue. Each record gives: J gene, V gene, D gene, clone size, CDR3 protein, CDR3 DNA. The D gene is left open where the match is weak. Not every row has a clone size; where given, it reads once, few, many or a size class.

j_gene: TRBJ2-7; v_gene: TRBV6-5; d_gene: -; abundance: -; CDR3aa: CASSPGQSAREQYF; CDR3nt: TGTGCCAGCAGTCCGGGACAATCCGCTCGCGAGCAGTACTTC
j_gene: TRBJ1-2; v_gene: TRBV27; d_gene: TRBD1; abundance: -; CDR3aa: CASQSAGTGGYGYTF; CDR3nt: TGTGCCAGCCAATCGGCCGGGACAGGGGGGTATGGCTACACCTTC
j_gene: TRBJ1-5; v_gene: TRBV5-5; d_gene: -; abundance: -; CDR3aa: CASSFYIGESNQPQHF; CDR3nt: TGTGCCAGCAGCTTTTATATTGGGGAGAGCAATCAGCCCCAGCATTTT
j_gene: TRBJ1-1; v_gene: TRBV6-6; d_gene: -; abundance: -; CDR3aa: CASFPRGWNTEAFF; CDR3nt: TGTGCCAGCTTTCCCCGGGGTTGGAACACTGAAGCTTTCTTT
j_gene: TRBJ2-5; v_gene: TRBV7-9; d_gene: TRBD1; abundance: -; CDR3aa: CASSLGDRGGETQYF; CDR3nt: TGTGCCAGCAGCTTAGGGGACAGGGGCGGCGAGACCCAGTACTTC
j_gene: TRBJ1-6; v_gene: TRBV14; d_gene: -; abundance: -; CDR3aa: CASSQGLGAGLNSPLHF; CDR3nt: TGTGCCAGCAGCCAAGGCCTAGGGGCAGGTCTTAATTCACCCCTCCACTTT
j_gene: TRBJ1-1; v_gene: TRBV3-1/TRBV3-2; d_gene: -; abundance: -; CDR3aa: CASSPQGRRTEAFF; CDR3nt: TGTGCCAGCAGCCCACAGGGAAGGAGGACTGAAGCTTTCTTT
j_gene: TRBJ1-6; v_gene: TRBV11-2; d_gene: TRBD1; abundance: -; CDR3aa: CASRDQGARNSPLHF; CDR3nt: TGTGCCAGCAGAGACCAGGGGGCTAGGAATTCACCCCTCCACTTT
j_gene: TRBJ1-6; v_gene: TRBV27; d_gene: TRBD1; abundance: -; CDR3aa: CASSLVTGGFNSPLHF; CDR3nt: TGTGCCAGCAGTTTGGTGACAGGGGGCTTTAATTCACCCCTCCACTTT
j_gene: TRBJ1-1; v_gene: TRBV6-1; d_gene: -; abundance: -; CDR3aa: CASSEDRGITEAFF; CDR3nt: TGTGCCAGCAGTGAAGACCGGGGGATCACTGAAGCTTTCTTT
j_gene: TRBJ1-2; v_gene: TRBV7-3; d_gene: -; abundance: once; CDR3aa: CASSFDSNYGYTF; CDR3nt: TGTGCCAGCAGCTTTGACAGTAACTATGGCTACACCTTC
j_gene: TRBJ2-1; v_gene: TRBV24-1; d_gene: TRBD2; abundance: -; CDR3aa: CATHVCSGDLSNEQFF; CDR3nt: TGTGCCACCCATGTTTGTAGCGGGGACCTCTCCAATGAGCAGTTCTTC
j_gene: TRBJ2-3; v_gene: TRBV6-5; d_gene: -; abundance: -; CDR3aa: CASSYDYPPDTQYF; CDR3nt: TGTGCCAGCAGTTACGACTACCCACCCGATACGCAGTATTTT
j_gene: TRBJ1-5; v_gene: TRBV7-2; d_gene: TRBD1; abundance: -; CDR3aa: CASSWGTGSNQPQHF; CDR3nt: TGTGCCAGCAGCTGGGGGACAGGGAGCAATCAGCCCCAGCATTTT
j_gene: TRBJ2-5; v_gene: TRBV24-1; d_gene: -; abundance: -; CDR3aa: CATSEPGLGPEETQYF; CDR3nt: TGTGCCACCAGTGAACCGGGACTCGGGCCGGAGGAGACCCAGTACTTC
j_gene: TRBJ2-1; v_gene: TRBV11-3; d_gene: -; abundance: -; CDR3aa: CASSLVFSSYNEQFF; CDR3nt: TGTGCCAGCAGCTTAGTGTTTAGCTCCTACAATGAGCAGTTCTTC
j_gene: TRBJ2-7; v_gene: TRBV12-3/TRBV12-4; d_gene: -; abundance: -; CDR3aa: CASSPTGATEQYF; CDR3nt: TGTGCCAGCAGCCCGACGGGTGCCACCGAGCAGTACTTC
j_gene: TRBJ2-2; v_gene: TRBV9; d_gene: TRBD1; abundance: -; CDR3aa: CASSGYSGTETGELFF; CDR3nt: TGTGCCAGCAGCGGTTACTCCGGGACAGAGACCGGGGAGCTGTTTTTT
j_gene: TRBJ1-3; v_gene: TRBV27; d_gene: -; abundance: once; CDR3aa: CASSRLTGTGNTIYF; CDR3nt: TGTGCCAGCAGCCGCCTAACAGGAACTGGAAACACCATATATTTT
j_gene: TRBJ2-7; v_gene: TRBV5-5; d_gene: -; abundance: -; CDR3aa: CASSSLDSYEQYF; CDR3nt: TGTGCCAGCAGCTCCCTAGACAGCTACGAGCAGTACTTC
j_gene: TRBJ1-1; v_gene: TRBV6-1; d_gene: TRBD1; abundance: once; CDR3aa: CASSRDRPSTEAFF; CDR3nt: TGTGCCAGCAGTCGGGACAGGCCTTCCACTGAAGCTTTCTTT
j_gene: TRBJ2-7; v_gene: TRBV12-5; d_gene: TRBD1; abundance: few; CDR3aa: CASGPSRDRVYEQYF; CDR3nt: TGTGCTAGTGGTCCATCCCGGGACAGGGTGTACGAGCAGTACTTC
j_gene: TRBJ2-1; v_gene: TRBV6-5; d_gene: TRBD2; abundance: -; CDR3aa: CASRTSGRPDEQFF; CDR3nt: TGTGCCAGCAGGACTAGCGGGAGACCCGATGAGCAGTTCTTC
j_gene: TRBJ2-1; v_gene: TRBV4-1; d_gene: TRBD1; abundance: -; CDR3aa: CASSQYLTGGDEQFF; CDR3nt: TGCGCCAGCAGCCAATACCTGACAGGGGGCGATGAGCAGTTCTTC
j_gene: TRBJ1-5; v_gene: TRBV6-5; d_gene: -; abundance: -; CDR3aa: CASSPDSVGQPQHF; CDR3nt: TGTGCCAGCAGCCCGGACTCCGTTGGTCAGCCCCAGCATTTT
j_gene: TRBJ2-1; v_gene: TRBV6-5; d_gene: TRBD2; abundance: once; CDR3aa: CASSSGVAGDNEQFF; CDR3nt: TGTGCCAGCAGTTCCGGGGTAGCGGGGGACAATGAGCAGTTCTTC
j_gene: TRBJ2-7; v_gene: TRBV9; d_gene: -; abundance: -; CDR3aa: CASSVSGTTSYEQYF; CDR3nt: TGTGCCAGCAGCGTATCCGGGACAACCTCCTACGAGCAGTACTTC